Listed below are T cell receptor beta chains from one sample, sequenced in a study of blood T cells in healthy people across ages. TCRdb reanalysed the 5' RACE reads using MiXCR and keeps one entry per CDR3 protein. The sample consists of about a million distinct CDR3 sequences, around 54% of them appearing once. Sequences were obtained from blood. These receptor sequences come from a woman aged 55 to 70 in good health. The CDR3 runs from the conserved cysteine through the conserved F or W. D genes are given only for firm matches. Expanded clones get a size class; other rows say once, few or many, or leave the size out.

d_gene: TRBD2
j_gene: TRBJ2-3
abundance: few
v_gene: TRBV5-1
CDR3aa: CASSLGDYSDTQYF
CDR3nt: TGCGCCAGCAGCTTGGGGGACTACTCGGATACGCAGTATTTT

d_gene: TRBD2
j_gene: TRBJ2-1
abundance: .
v_gene: TRBV7-9
CDR3aa: CASMGLAASYNEQFF
CDR3nt: TGTGCCAGCATGGGACTAGCGGCATCCTACAATGAGCAGTTCTTC

d_gene: .
j_gene: TRBJ1-4
abundance: .
v_gene: TRBV12-3/TRBV12-4
CDR3aa: CAVGGALEEKLFF
CDR3nt: TGTGCCGTGGGGGGGGCCTTGGAGGAAAAACTGTTTTTT

d_gene: .
j_gene: TRBJ2-7
abundance: .
v_gene: TRBV21-1
CDR3aa: CASSKGREGALYEQYF
CDR3nt: TGTGCCAGCAGCAAAGGGCGGGAGGGAGCACTTTACGAGCAGTACTTC

d_gene: .
j_gene: TRBJ2-4
abundance: .
v_gene: TRBV21-1
CDR3aa: CASSKGLELAKNIQYF
CDR3nt: TGTGCCAGCAGCAAAGGCCTGGAGCTAGCCAAAAACATTCAGTACTTC

d_gene: TRBD1
j_gene: TRBJ1-6
abundance: .
v_gene: TRBV4-2
CDR3aa: CASSQRTGSNSPLHF
CDR3nt: TGTGCCAGCAGCCAGCGGACAGGGTCAAATTCACCCCTCCACTTT

d_gene: .
j_gene: TRBJ1-2
abundance: .
v_gene: TRBV30
CDR3aa: CAWGAQGLSGYTF
CDR3nt: TGTGCCTGGGGGGCCCAGGGGTTGTCTGGCTACACCTTC

d_gene: TRBD2
j_gene: TRBJ2-5
abundance: .
v_gene: TRBV4-1
CDR3aa: CASSRTLAGNQETQYF
CDR3nt: TGCGCCAGCAGCCGGACACTAGCGGGGAACCAAGAGACCCAGTACTTC

d_gene: TRBD2
j_gene: TRBJ2-1
abundance: .
v_gene: TRBV29-1
CDR3aa: CSVERGGLGGEQFF
CDR3nt: TGCAGCGTTGAAAGGGGGGGACTAGGAGGAGAGCAGTTCTTC

d_gene: .
j_gene: TRBJ2-7
abundance: few
v_gene: TRBV7-2
CDR3aa: CASSDPRYEQYF
CDR3nt: TGTGCCAGCAGCGACCCCCGCTACGAGCAGTACTTC

d_gene: .
j_gene: TRBJ1-6
abundance: many
v_gene: TRBV25-1
CDR3aa: CASSEVWGIGNSPLHF
CDR3nt: TGTGCCAGCAGTGAAGTGTGGGGGATAGGGAATTCACCCCTCCACTTT

d_gene: .
j_gene: TRBJ1-2
abundance: .
v_gene: TRBV15
CDR3aa: CATSREAGVDGYTF
CDR3nt: TGTGCCACCAGCAGAGAGGCGGGGGTCGATGGCTACACCTTC

d_gene: .
j_gene: TRBJ2-5
abundance: few
v_gene: TRBV7-9
CDR3aa: CASSLGQLTQETQYF
CDR3nt: TGTGCCAGCAGCTTAGGACAGCTGACGCAAGAGACCCAGTACTTC

d_gene: TRBD1
j_gene: TRBJ2-2
abundance: .
v_gene: TRBV28
CDR3aa: CASSPDRGGVQTGELFF
CDR3nt: TGTGCCAGCAGTCCAGACAGGGGAGGCGTCCAAACCGGGGAGCTGTTTTTT

d_gene: .
j_gene: TRBJ1-1
abundance: .
v_gene: TRBV29-1
CDR3aa: CSVEDGGLPAAFF
CDR3nt: TGCAGCGTTGAAGACGGGGGGCTCCCAGCAGCTTTCTTT

d_gene: .
j_gene: TRBJ2-2
abundance: .
v_gene: TRBV18
CDR3aa: CASSSESVTGELFF
CDR3nt: TGTGCCAGCTCATCCGAATCGGTCACCGGGGAGCTGTTTTTT

d_gene: .
j_gene: TRBJ2-5
abundance: .
v_gene: TRBV6-5
CDR3aa: CASIGTAREQYF
CDR3nt: TGTGCCAGCATCGGGACAGCCCGGGAGCAGTACTTC

d_gene: TRBD1
j_gene: TRBJ2-1
abundance: many
v_gene: TRBV10-3
CDR3aa: CAISPGQADQFF
CDR3nt: TGTGCCATCAGCCCGGGACAGGCCGACCAGTTCTTC

d_gene: TRBD2
j_gene: TRBJ2-3
abundance: .
v_gene: TRBV7-9
CDR3aa: CASRPLAGGADTQYF
CDR3nt: TGTGCCAGCAGGCCACTAGCGGGAGGCGCAGATACGCAGTATTTT

d_gene: .
j_gene: TRBJ2-5
abundance: few
v_gene: TRBV29-1
CDR3aa: CSVAARGRETQYF
CDR3nt: TGCAGCGTAGCCGCCAGGGGTCGAGAGACCCAGTACTTC

d_gene: TRBD1
j_gene: TRBJ1-4
abundance: .
v_gene: TRBV28
CDR3aa: CASSPGTGGFSGKLFF
CDR3nt: TGTGCCAGCAGCCCCGGGACAGGGGGCTTTTCAGGAAAACTGTTTTTT

d_gene: TRBD2
j_gene: TRBJ2-7
abundance: .
v_gene: TRBV10-3
CDR3aa: CAIREGLAAFYEQYF
CDR3nt: TGTGCCATCAGGGAGGGGCTAGCGGCCTTCTACGAGCAGTACTTC

d_gene: .
j_gene: TRBJ2-7
abundance: .
v_gene: TRBV5-1
CDR3aa: CASSLVRFGDEQYF
CDR3nt: TGCGCCAGCAGCTTGGTTAGGTTCGGGGACGAGCAGTACTTC

d_gene: .
j_gene: TRBJ2-7
abundance: few
v_gene: TRBV4-3
CDR3aa: CASSQDLSGVYEQYF
CDR3nt: TGCGCCAGCAGCCAAGATCTCTCAGGGGTCTACGAGCAGTACTTC

d_gene: TRBD1
j_gene: TRBJ1-6
abundance: .
v_gene: TRBV13
CDR3aa: CASSSPGTGTSPLHF
CDR3nt: TGTGCCAGCAGCTCTCCCGGGACAGGGACTTCACCCCTCCACTTT

d_gene: TRBD2
j_gene: TRBJ2-7
abundance: .
v_gene: TRBV29-1
CDR3aa: CSVEKKGTNSYEQYF
CDR3nt: TGCAGCGTTGAAAAAAAGGGGACTAATTCCTACGAGCAGTACTTC

d_gene: TRBD2
j_gene: TRBJ2-7
abundance: few
v_gene: TRBV4-2
CDR3aa: CASSQGTSHYEQYF
CDR3nt: TGTGCCAGCAGCCAAGGGACTAGTCACTACGAGCAGTACTTC

d_gene: TRBD1
j_gene: TRBJ2-1
abundance: .
v_gene: TRBV5-1
CDR3aa: CASSPPGTGEGNEQFF
CDR3nt: TGCGCCAGCAGCCCACCCGGGACAGGGGAGGGTAATGAGCAGTTCTTC

d_gene: TRBD2
j_gene: TRBJ2-3
abundance: .
v_gene: TRBV27
CDR3aa: CASVLAGSSTQYF
CDR3nt: TGTGCCAGCGTACTAGCGGGATCGAGTACGCAGTATTTT

d_gene: .
j_gene: TRBJ2-1
abundance: .
v_gene: TRBV4-2
CDR3aa: CASSQDRGLGDEQFF
CDR3nt: TGTGCCAGCAGCCAAGATCGGGGGCTAGGGGATGAGCAGTTCTTC

d_gene: TRBD1
j_gene: TRBJ2-5
abundance: .
v_gene: TRBV7-2
CDR3aa: CTSSQDRGKETQYF
CDR3nt: TGTACCAGCAGCCAAGACAGGGGAAAAGAGACCCAGTACTTC

d_gene: .
j_gene: TRBJ2-1
abundance: .
v_gene: TRBV29-1
CDR3aa: CSGARGGTNEQFF
CDR3nt: TGCAGCGGTGCCAGGGGTGGCACAAATGAGCAGTTCTTC

d_gene: .
j_gene: TRBJ2-1
abundance: .
v_gene: TRBV2
CDR3aa: CANTRGADQEGEQFF
CDR3nt: TGTGCCAACACCCGTGGAGCGGACCAAGAGGGTGAGCAGTTCTTC

d_gene: .
j_gene: TRBJ1-3
abundance: .
v_gene: TRBV7-2
CDR3aa: CASSLEAGLRRSGNTIYF
CDR3nt: TGTGCCAGCAGCTTAGAAGCAGGTTTACGCCGCTCTGGAAACACCATATATTTT

d_gene: TRBD1
j_gene: TRBJ1-2
abundance: few
v_gene: TRBV4-1
CDR3aa: CASSLPGQAFYGYTF
CDR3nt: TGCGCCAGCAGCCTTCCGGGACAGGCCTTCTATGGCTACACTTTC

d_gene: .
j_gene: TRBJ2-7
abundance: .
v_gene: TRBV2
CDR3aa: CASGSSLAYEQYF
CDR3nt: TGTGCCAGCGGTAGTTCTCTCGCCTACGAGCAGTACTTC

d_gene: .
j_gene: TRBJ2-7
abundance: .
v_gene: TRBV12-3/TRBV12-4
CDR3aa: CASSSQQGGLYEQYF
CDR3nt: TGTGCCAGCAGTAGCCAACAGGGAGGGCTCTACGAGCAGTACTTC

d_gene: TRBD2
j_gene: TRBJ2-2
abundance: .
v_gene: TRBV4-2
CDR3aa: CASSQAALLAGVGGELFF
CDR3nt: TGTGCCAGCAGCCAAGCCGCTTTGCTAGCGGGGGTGGGCGGGGAGCTGTTTTTT

d_gene: TRBD1
j_gene: TRBJ2-3
abundance: .
v_gene: TRBV4-1
CDR3aa: CASSPQQGASSPTPYF
CDR3nt: TGCGCCAGCAGCCCCCAGCAGGGGGCCTCCAGCCCTACGCCGTATTTT

d_gene: .
j_gene: TRBJ2-7
abundance: .
v_gene: TRBV5-5
CDR3aa: CASSSVMDYEQYF
CDR3nt: TGTGCCAGCAGTTCGGTCATGGACTACGAGCAGTACTTC

d_gene: .
j_gene: TRBJ1-1
abundance: .
v_gene: TRBV20-1
CDR3aa: CSASSNPGLTEAFF
CDR3nt: TGCAGTGCTAGTTCTAATCCTGGTTTAACTGAAGCTTTCTTT

d_gene: .
j_gene: TRBJ2-3
abundance: once
v_gene: TRBV5-1
CDR3aa: CASSLEGQGAADTQYF
CDR3nt: TGCGCCAGCAGCTTGGAGGGCCAGGGTGCTGCAGATACGCAGTATTTT

d_gene: .
j_gene: TRBJ2-3
abundance: .
v_gene: TRBV7-9
CDR3aa: CASSLEVWGKYTDTQYF
CDR3nt: TGTGCCAGCAGCTTAGAGGTTTGGGGGAAGTACACAGATACGCAGTATTTT

d_gene: .
j_gene: TRBJ1-2
abundance: .
v_gene: TRBV20-1
CDR3aa: CSAREPEGYGYTF
CDR3nt: TGCAGTGCTAGAGAACCCGAGGGTTATGGCTACACCTTC

d_gene: TRBD1
j_gene: TRBJ1-1
abundance: .
v_gene: TRBV29-1
CDR3aa: CSAPPHRGTEAFF
CDR3nt: TGCAGCGCCCCCCCACACAGGGGCACTGAAGCTTTCTTT

d_gene: .
j_gene: TRBJ2-3
abundance: .
v_gene: TRBV28
CDR3aa: CASRLQTDTQYF
CDR3nt: TGTGCCAGCAGGCTTCAAACAGATACGCAGTATTTT

d_gene: .
j_gene: TRBJ2-5
abundance: many
v_gene: TRBV4-1
CDR3aa: CASSGRYQETQYF
CDR3nt: TGCGCCAGCAGCGGGCGGTACCAAGAGACCCAGTACTTC

d_gene: .
j_gene: TRBJ2-1
abundance: .
v_gene: TRBV5-5
CDR3aa: CASSSTRVGSYNEQFF
CDR3nt: TGTGCCAGCAGCTCGACAAGAGTGGGTTCGTACAATGAGCAGTTCTTC

d_gene: TRBD2
j_gene: TRBJ2-5
abundance: .
v_gene: TRBV5-1
CDR3aa: CASSLGPGLQETQYF
CDR3nt: TGCGCCAGCAGCTTGGGTCCGGGACTACAAGAGACCCAGTACTTC

d_gene: .
j_gene: TRBJ2-3
abundance: once
v_gene: TRBV29-1
CDR3aa: CSVLQGTIGTDTQYF
CDR3nt: TGCAGCGTTTTACAGGGCACGATCGGCACAGATACGCAGTATTTT

d_gene: TRBD2
j_gene: TRBJ2-1
abundance: .
v_gene: TRBV7-2
CDR3aa: CASSFGGRATHEQFF
CDR3nt: TGTGCCAGCAGCTTCGGCGGGAGGGCCACCCATGAGCAGTTCTTC

d_gene: .
j_gene: TRBJ2-7
abundance: few
v_gene: TRBV28
CDR3aa: CASSPFRDGAYEQYF
CDR3nt: TGTGCCAGCAGTCCCTTTCGGGACGGAGCGTACGAGCAGTACTTC

d_gene: .
j_gene: TRBJ2-1
abundance: .
v_gene: TRBV10-3
CDR3aa: CAISGGSGPPYNERFF
CDR3nt: TGTGCCATCAGTGGGGGATCGGGACCACCCTACAATGAGCGGTTCTTC

d_gene: TRBD2
j_gene: TRBJ2-3
abundance: .
v_gene: TRBV4-3
CDR3aa: CASSQDHISGEGPVDTQYF
CDR3nt: TGCGCCAGTAGCCAAGATCATATTAGCGGGGAGGGCCCAGTAGATACGCAGTATTTT

d_gene: TRBD2
j_gene: TRBJ2-7
abundance: .
v_gene: TRBV20-1
CDR3aa: CSARGLAGEGREQYF
CDR3nt: TGCAGTGCTAGGGGACTAGCGGGAGAGGGTCGCGAGCAGTACTTC

d_gene: TRBD1
j_gene: TRBJ1-2
abundance: .
v_gene: TRBV25-1
CDR3aa: CASSAQEGAYGYTF
CDR3nt: TGTGCCAGCAGTGCCCAAGAGGGGGCCTATGGCTACACCTTC

d_gene: .
j_gene: TRBJ2-5
abundance: .
v_gene: TRBV24-1
CDR3aa: CATSEGNQETQYF
CDR3nt: TGTGCCACCAGTGAAGGGAATCAAGAGACCCAGTACTTC

d_gene: .
j_gene: TRBJ2-3
abundance: .
v_gene: TRBV6-4
CDR3aa: CASSHPYRDTQYF
CDR3nt: TGTGCCAGCAGCCACCCTTACCGAGATACGCAGTATTTT

d_gene: .
j_gene: TRBJ2-1
abundance: .
v_gene: TRBV10-3
CDR3aa: CAISELVGDNEQFF
CDR3nt: TGTGCCATCAGTGAGTTGGTAGGGGACAATGAGCAGTTCTTC